This T cell receptor (beta chain) was recovered during a study of identical twins. This CDR3 contains 17 residues. The junction had 12 bases not matched to a gene; V was cut back by 3 bases and J by 9 bases. In this sample, this clonotype turned up a few times. TCRdb passed the 5' RACE reads through MiXCR, listing each CDR3 protein once. The data contain 700,000 or so distinct CDR3 sequences, 8% to 9% of them singletons. This same sample was also part of a study on yellow fever vaccine responses in identical twins.

This chain uses TRBV12-3 or TRBV12-4 with TRBJ2-5; 14 bases line up with TRBD2. The receptor was derived from a woman aged 18-35 years in good health. Material for sequencing was PBMCs. This CDR3 is CASSFVPGLAGELAQYF. CDR3 DNA: TGTGCCAGCAGTTTCGTCCCGGGACTAGCGGGGGAATTGGCCCAGTACTTC.